Given below is one T cell receptor beta chain in context. Its target is unknown. The sample originates from a study of T-cell reconstitution after alpha-beta-depleted transplantation in children. General observations from the study: As was reported, about two months after transplant, alpha-beta T cells came from several hundred expanded graft clones. Once a year had passed after transplant, T-cell counts and diversity came mostly from newly produced T cells.

Unique molecular identifiers featured in how the TCRbeta library was prepared. TCRdb redid the calling of the PCR reads with MiXCR, one entry per CDR3 protein. The sample holds a few hundred thousand distinct CDR3 sequences, more than 20% seen once. The receptor was derived from a boy under three years old with Wiskott-Aldrich syndrome, due to receive a stem cell transplant. Material: PBMCs, obtained before TCRalphabeta/CD19-depleted stem cell transplant.

CDR3 bases: TGCGCCAGCAGCCAGGGACAGCGCAACAACTATGGCTACACCTTC. Translating gives CASSQGQRNNYGYTF. This chain links TRBV5-1 with TRBJ1-2, with 7 bases aligning to TRBD1. Losses at the gene ends were 4 bases for V and 2 bases for J; bases not matched to a gene: 8. This CDR3 comprises 15 residues. Germline V CDR1 and CDR2: SGHRS, YFSETQ.